One T cell receptor beta chain is described in this entry. Per the original data handling: Using reference gene primer amplification, nucleated cell counts were estimated. Profiling relied on immunoSEQ multiplex PCR, and the TCRdb table lists in-frame clones only, not all of them. D and trimming come from the DNA, and the V and J calls and clone size come from that table. The table includes about 160,000 clones, roughly 84% detected once. This sample is drawn from a study of blood T cell repertoires in COVID-19. Study as a whole: Samples came from the United States, Italy and Spain, spanning acute and convalescent COVID-19. PBMCs, B-cell-depleted T cells, or T cells were the source of the cDNA or gDNA that made up the material.

With 0 bases removed from V and 1 base from J, the gap between germline ends came to 13 bases. Looked up from germline, CDR1 is SGHKS and CDR2 is YYEKEE (reference sequence). The CDR3 covers 16 residues. This chain connects TRBV5-5 to TRBJ1-2, with TRBD1 as a possible D gene (5 bases). What was sequenced was peripheral blood. This receptor was obtained from a woman in her sixties or seventies with acute or convalescent COVID-19. The CDR3 bases are TGTGCCAGCAGCTTGGGACAGTACAACTTTAACTATGGCTACACCTTC. Protein product: CASSLGQYNFNYGYTF. Variable domain in full (rest from reference TRBV5-5 and TRBJ1-2): DAGVTQSPTHLIKTRGQQVTLRCSPISGHKSVSWYQQVLGQGPQFIFQYYEKEERGRGNFPDRFSARQFPNYSSELNVNALLLGDSALYLCASSLGQYNFNYGYTFGSGTRLTVV.